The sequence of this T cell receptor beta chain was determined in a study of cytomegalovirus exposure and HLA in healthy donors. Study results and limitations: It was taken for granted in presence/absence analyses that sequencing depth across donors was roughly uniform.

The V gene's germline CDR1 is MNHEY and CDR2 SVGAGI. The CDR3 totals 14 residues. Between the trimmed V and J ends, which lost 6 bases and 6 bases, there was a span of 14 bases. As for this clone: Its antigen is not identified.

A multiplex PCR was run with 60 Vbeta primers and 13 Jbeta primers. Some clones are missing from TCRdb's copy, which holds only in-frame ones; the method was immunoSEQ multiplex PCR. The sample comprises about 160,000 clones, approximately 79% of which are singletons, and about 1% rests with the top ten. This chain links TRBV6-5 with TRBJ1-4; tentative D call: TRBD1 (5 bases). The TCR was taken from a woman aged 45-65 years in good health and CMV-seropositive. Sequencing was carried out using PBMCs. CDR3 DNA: TGTGCCAGCAGCCGTACGCGCAGGGATGAAAAACTGTTTTTT. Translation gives CASSRTRRDEKLFF.